This T cell receptor (beta chain) is drawn from a study of CD8+ T cells in alopecia areata. Study-wide background: Severity in treated patients was scored by percentage of scalp area affected.

This clone showed up many times. Its antigen is unidentified. CDR3 length equals 18 residues. CDR1 is SGHTA and CDR2 is FQGNSA in the germline V gene. Trimming took off 1 base at V and 2 bases at J, with 17 bases between the two ends. As for treatment: oral pan-JAK inhibitor, 5-10 mg twice daily. Both peripheral blood and punch biopsies of lesional scalp skin were obtained from patients who had alopecia areata. Study outcomes and limitations: Persistence during tofacitinib was seen for many expanded lesional clones in scalp and blood. Alopecia totalis/universalis scalp especially showed more expanded CD8+ clones than normal scalp.

Extraction of RNA preceded its reverse transcription into cDNA, which served as the sequencing template. Here immunoSEQ multiplex PCR was the method, and the copy in TCRdb shows in-frame clones only, minus some. The table records around 270,000 clones, 55% to 75% of them present only once. The material sequenced was CD4+ T cells sorted from blood, taken at week 24, from a patient treated with tofacitinib. The sequence derives from a human donor with alopecia areata. This chain connects TRBV7-2 to TRBJ2-2, with D perhaps matching TRBD1 (6 bases). DNA for the CDR3: TGTGCCAGCAGCTTAGTGGCCCTGCGGACAGCAAACACCGGGGAGCTGTTTTTT. This codes for CASSLVALRTANTGELFF.